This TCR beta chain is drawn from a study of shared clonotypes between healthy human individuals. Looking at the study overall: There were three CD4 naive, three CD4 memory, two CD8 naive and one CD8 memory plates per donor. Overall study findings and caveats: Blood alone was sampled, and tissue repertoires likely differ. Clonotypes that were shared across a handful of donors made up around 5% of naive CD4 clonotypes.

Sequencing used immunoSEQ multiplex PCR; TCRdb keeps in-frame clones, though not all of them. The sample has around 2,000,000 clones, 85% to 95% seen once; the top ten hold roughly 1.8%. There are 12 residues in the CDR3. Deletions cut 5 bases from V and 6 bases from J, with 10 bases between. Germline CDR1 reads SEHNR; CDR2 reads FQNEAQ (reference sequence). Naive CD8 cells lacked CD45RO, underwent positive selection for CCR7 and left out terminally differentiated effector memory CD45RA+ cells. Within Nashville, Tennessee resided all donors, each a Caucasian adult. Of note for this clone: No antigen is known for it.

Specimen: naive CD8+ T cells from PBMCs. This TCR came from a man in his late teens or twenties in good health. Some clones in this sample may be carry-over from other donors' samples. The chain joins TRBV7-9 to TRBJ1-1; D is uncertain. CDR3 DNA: TGTGCCAGCAGCCGAATGGGCTCTGAAGCTTTCTTT. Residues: CASSRMGSEAFF.